This is a list of T cell receptor beta chains from one sample in a study of T cell responses to AZD1222 COVID-19 vaccine. Method: immunoSEQ multiplex PCR; TCRdb's copy keeps in-frame clones and lacks some. The sample holds 140,000 to 150,000 clones, approximately 90% seen once. The material was peripheral blood, obtained on day 0 of AZD1222 vaccination. These receptors originate from an adult in good health. Each CDR3 is given with its conserved first and last residue. Fields, in order: J gene, D gene, V gene, clone size, CDR3 protein, CDR3 DNA. D genes are given only for firm matches. Size tells how often a clone was seen (once, few, many) or the class of an expanded clone, and some rows leave it out.

>TRBJ2-5|TRBD2|TRBV18|NA
CASSPPGLQETQYF
TGTGCCAGCTCACCACCGGGACTACAAGAGACCCAGTACTTC
>TRBJ2-3|NA|TRBV25-1|NA
CASSPRKMTDTQYF
TGTGCCAGCAGCCCTAGAAAGATGACAGATACGCAGTATTTT
>TRBJ1-1|NA|TRBV6-2/TRBV6-3|NA
CASSLGGGTEAFF
TGTGCCAGCAGTTTGGGGGGAGGTACTGAAGCTTTCTTT
>TRBJ1-4|NA|TRBV29-1|NA
CSVAVGGRNEKLFF
TGCAGCGTTGCAGTGGGGGGCCGTAATGAAAAACTGTTTTTT
>TRBJ2-1|TRBD2|TRBV14|NA
CASSPFGTSGRGGNEQFF
TGTGCCAGCAGCCCATTCGGGACTAGCGGCAGGGGAGGCAATGAGCAGTTCTTC
>TRBJ2-7|TRBD1|TRBV10-3|NA
CAISGTGTDYEQYF
TGTGCCATCAGTGGGACAGGGACGGACTACGAGCAGTACTTC
>TRBJ2-7|NA|TRBV28|NA
CASSLLSYEQYF
TGTGCCAGCAGTTTGCTCTCCTACGAGCAGTACTTC
>TRBJ2-7|NA|TRBV7-8|NA
CASSKSGTITYEQYF
TGTGCCAGCAGCAAATCGGGGACGATTACGTACGAGCAGTACTTC
>TRBJ1-3|NA|TRBV29-1|NA
CSAVPGGSGNTIYF
TGCAGCGCCGTCCCGGGGGGCTCTGGAAACACCATATATTTT
>TRBJ1-1|NA|TRBV6-5|NA
CASTTILGTEAFF
TGTGCCAGCACCACAATTCTGGGGACTGAAGCTTTCTTT
>TRBJ1-1|TRBD1|TRBV2|NA
CASSPPGGGPEAFF
TGTGCCAGCAGTCCGCCAGGGGGAGGCCCAGAAGCTTTCTTT
>TRBJ1-3|NA|TRBV11-2|NA
CASSPNRVGNTIYF
TGTGCCAGCAGCCCCAACAGGGTTGGAAACACCATATATTTT
>TRBJ2-3|NA|TRBV4-3|NA
CASSQEGARGDTQYF
TGCGCCAGCAGCCAAGAAGGTGCCCGAGGGGATACGCAGTATTTT
>TRBJ1-2|NA|TRBV5-1|NA
CASSLDRVSYGYTF
TGCGCCAGCAGCTTGGACAGGGTTTCCTATGGCTACACCTTC
>TRBJ2-1|NA|TRBV19|NA
CASRSRVENNEQFF
TGTGCCAGTAGAAGCAGGGTAGAGAACAATGAGCAGTTCTTC
>TRBJ2-1|TRBD2|TRBV7-3|few
CASSLGGLADNEQFF
TGTGCCAGCAGCTTAGGGGGACTAGCTGACAATGAGCAGTTCTTC
>TRBJ2-7|NA|TRBV11-3|NA
CASSPGTDTYEQYF
TGTGCCAGCAGCCCGGGGACCGATACCTACGAGCAGTACTTC
>TRBJ2-7|TRBD2|TRBV5-4|NA
CASSPNAGVNLEQYF
TGTGCCAGCAGCCCTAATGCGGGAGTGAATCTCGAGCAGTACTTC
>TRBJ2-2|NA|TRBV18|NA
CASSPAGELFF
TGTGCCAGCTCACCTGCCGGGGAGCTGTTTTTT
>TRBJ1-5|TRBD1|TRBV7-2|NA
CASSSDRESNQPQHF
TGTGCCAGCAGCTCTGACAGGGAGAGCAATCAGCCCCAGCATTTT
>TRBJ2-1|NA|TRBV12-3/TRBV12-4|NA
CASSPADYEQFF
TGTGCCAGCAGTCCGGCAGACTATGAGCAGTTCTTC
>TRBJ1-1|NA|TRBV27|NA
CASSYGGLTEAFF
TGTGCCAGCAGTTATGGGGGCTTGACTGAAGCTTTCTTT
>TRBJ2-7|NA|TRBV3-1/TRBV3-2|once
CASSQALGVSPGEQYF
TGTGCCAGCAGCCAGGCGTTGGGGGTCTCCCCGGGGGAGCAGTACTTC
>TRBJ2-5|TRBD1|TRBV6-5|NA
CAGETGEWQETQYF
TGTGCCGGAGAGACAGGGGAATGGCAAGAGACCCAGTACTTC
>TRBJ1-2|NA|TRBV3-1/TRBV3-2|NA
CASSQKPGYGYTF
TGTGCCAGCAGCCAAAAACCGGGCTATGGCTACACCTTC
>TRBJ2-5|NA|TRBV7-2|NA
CASSLGPKPQETQYF
TGTGCCAGCAGCCTGGGACCTAAACCTCAAGAGACCCAGTACTTC
>TRBJ2-5|NA|TRBV4-3|NA
CASSSNLQETQYF
TGCGCCAGCAGCTCGAATCTCCAAGAGACCCAGTACTTC
>TRBJ2-1|NA|TRBV11-3|NA
CASSWGDDNEQFF
TGTGCCAGCAGCTGGGGGGACGACAATGAGCAGTTCTTC
>TRBJ2-2|NA|TRBV7-2|NA
CASSSPLVRVRDPGTLFF
TGTGCCAGCAGCTCCCCGCTTGTGCGGGTACGGGACCCGGGGACGCTGTTTTTT
>TRBJ1-4|TRBD1|TRBV3-1/TRBV3-2|NA
CASSLGQLNEKLFF
TGTGCCAGCAGCTTGGGACAGCTAAATGAAAAACTGTTTTTT
>TRBJ1-3|NA|TRBV20-1|NA
CSAARGNTIYF
TGCAGTGCGGCCAGGGGAAACACCATATATTTT
>TRBJ2-5|NA|TRBV5-4|NA
CASSLGPNLETQYF
TGTGCCAGCAGCTTGGGTCCTAACTTAGAGACCCAGTACTTC
>TRBJ2-5|NA|TRBV5-1|NA
CASSLRGIKETQYF
TGCGCCAGCAGCTTGAGGGGGATCAAGGAGACCCAGTACTTC
>TRBJ2-2|NA|TRBV12-3/TRBV12-4|NA
CASSLRHTGELFF
TGTGCCAGCAGTTTGCGGCACACCGGGGAGCTGTTTTTT
>TRBJ2-1|NA|TRBV3-1/TRBV3-2|NA
CASSQGGLYEQFF
TGTGCCAGCAGCCAAGGGGGGCTTTACGAGCAGTTCTTC
>TRBJ2-4|NA|TRBV1|NA
CTSSQGLLAGEASAKNIQYF
TGCACCAGCAGCCAAGGGTTGCTAGCGGGAGAAGCCTCGGCCAAAAACATTCAGTACTTC
>TRBJ2-5|TRBD1|TRBV3-1/TRBV3-2|NA
CASSPDRYQETQYF
TGTGCCAGCAGCCCGGACAGGTACCAAGAGACCCAGTACTTC
>TRBJ2-4|NA|TRBV19|NA
CASSFNPQGQTKNIQYF
TGTGCCAGTAGTTTTAATCCCCAGGGCCAGACCAAAAACATTCAGTACTTC
>TRBJ2-1|TRBD2|TRBV4-3|NA
CASSQDTSVNNEQFF
TGCGCCAGCAGCCAAGATACTAGCGTAAACAATGAGCAGTTCTTC
>TRBJ1-3|TRBD1|TRBV18|NA
CASSLDRGSGNTIYF
TGTGCCAGCTCACTCGACAGGGGCTCTGGAAACACCATATATTTT
>TRBJ1-1|NA|TRBV7-9|NA
CASSRLKNTEAFF
TGTGCCAGCAGCCGATTAAAGAACACTGAAGCTTTCTTT
>TRBJ2-1|TRBD2|TRBV6-5|NA
CASSLSGNKQFF
TGTGCCAGCTCACTTAGCGGGAACAAGCAGTTCTTC
>TRBJ1-6|NA|TRBV12-3/TRBV12-4|NA
CASSLQYSPLHF
TGTGCCAGCAGTCTCCAGTATTCACCCCTCCACTTT
>TRBJ2-2|TRBD1|TRBV7-9|NA
CASRRGQAPGELFF
TGTGCCAGCCGGAGGGGACAGGCCCCCGGGGAGCTGTTTTTT
>TRBJ1-1|NA|TRBV3-1/TRBV3-2|NA
CASSQGRVIRAFF
TGTGCCAGCAGCCAAGGCAGGGTGATTAGAGCTTTCTTT
>TRBJ2-4|TRBD1|TRBV19|few
CASSIGTGIDIQYF
TGTGCCAGTAGTATAGGGACAGGGATTGACATTCAGTACTTC
>TRBJ1-1|NA|TRBV7-9|once
CAGSRGSGEAFF
TGTGCCGGTTCGCGGGGATCGGGTGAAGCTTTCTTT
>TRBJ2-7|NA|TRBV5-4|NA
CASRGGGTGEQYF
TGTGCCAGCAGAGGGGGAGGGACTGGTGAGCAGTACTTC
>TRBJ2-2|NA|TRBV5-1|NA
CASSRGWNTGELFF
TGCGCCAGCAGCAGGGGTTGGAACACCGGGGAGCTGTTTTTT
>TRBJ2-1|NA|TRBV5-1|NA
CASSLERHQAYEQFF
TGCGCCAGCAGCTTGGAGAGACACCAGGCCTACGAGCAGTTCTTC
>TRBJ2-2|NA|TRBV4-3|NA
CASSQDTSGVGELFF
TGCGCCAGCAGCCAAGATACGTCTGGGGTCGGGGAGCTGTTTTTT
>TRBJ2-7|TRBD1|TRBV13|NA
CASSLTGASYEQYF
TGTGCCAGCAGCTTGACAGGGGCCTCCTACGAGCAGTACTTC
>TRBJ2-5|NA|TRBV3-1/TRBV3-2|NA
CASSQGPGGPSVETQYF
TGTGCCAGCAGCCAAGGTCCTGGCGGGCCAAGTGTGGAGACCCAGTACTTC
>TRBJ2-7|TRBD2|TRBV9|NA
CASSVSGTSVYEQYF
TGTGCCAGCAGCGTTTCCGGGACTAGCGTTTACGAGCAGTACTTC
>TRBJ2-1|TRBD2|TRBV9|NA
CASGVAGGGEQFF
TGTGCCAGCGGGGTAGCGGGAGGCGGTGAGCAGTTCTTC
>TRBJ2-3|NA|TRBV18|NA
CASSLHGTTDTQYF
TGTGCCAGCTCCCTCCACGGTACCACAGATACGCAGTATTTT
>TRBJ2-3|TRBD2|TRBV5-6|NA
CASSSMTSGRLTDTQYF
TGTGCCAGCAGCTCTATGACTAGCGGGAGACTCACAGATACGCAGTATTTT
>TRBJ1-6|TRBD1|TRBV2|NA
CASRQGNSPLHF
TGTGCCAGCAGACAGGGGAATTCACCCCTCCACTTT
>TRBJ2-5|NA|TRBV27|NA
CASRRGTADQETQYF
TGTGCCAGCAGACGGGGGACCGCCGACCAAGAGACCCAGTACTTC
>TRBJ2-2|TRBD1|TRBV5-4|NA
CASSPRHRGTGELFF
TGTGCCAGCAGCCCCCGGCACAGGGGGACCGGGGAGCTGTTTTTT